Each of the 16 T cell receptor beta chains below was sequenced from the same sample in a study of shared clonotypes between healthy human individuals. Profiling relied on immunoSEQ multiplex PCR, and the TCRdb table lists in-frame clones only, not all of them. The sample has a few million clones; roughly 92% are singletons. Material: naive CD4+ T cells sorted from blood. Specified subset: CD45RA+ positively selected. The receptors originated from a man younger than 35 in good health.

This rearrangement joins TRBV30 to TRBJ2-2, with 9 positions matching TRBD2. After removal of 0 bases from V and 7 bases from J, the junction contained 6 bases not matched to a gene. Germline CDR1 is GTSNPN and CDR2 is SVGIG (reference sequence). The length of the CDR3 is 15 residues. CDR3 nucleotide sequence: TGTGCCTGGAGTGTAAGAGCGGGGGGCGGCGGGGAGCTGTTTTTT. This encodes CAWSVRAGGGGELFF.

The chain carries TRBV2 and TRBJ1-1, with 10 bases matching TRBD1. Germline V gene lookup returns CDR1 SNHLY and CDR2 FYNNEI. V lost 6 bases and J lost 10; bases outside the gene matches: 8. The CDR3 extends over 13 amino acids. CDR3 nucleotides: TGTGCCAGCAGCGGGACAGGGGTCGGGGGAGCTTTCTTT. This translates into CASSGTGVGGAFF.

The chain links TRBV19 to TRBJ2-1, with 7 bases matching TRBD1. The V and J ends lost 3 bases and 6 bases, in that order; junction bases with no gene match: 20. The CDR3 has 19 amino acids. The germline CDR1 and CDR2 sequences are LNHDA and SQIVND (reference sequence). The CDR3 DNA reads as TGTGCCAGTAGTATCCGCTTCGGCAGGGGGACGACTTCGGCCAATGAGCAGTTCTTC. Its protein is CASSIRFGRGTTSANEQFF.

The chain joins TRBV6-5 to TRBJ2-1; D not resolved. In germline, CDR1 is MNHEY, CDR2 SVGAGI. The germline V and J ends were trimmed by 0 bases and 6 bases, with 15 bases remaining between them. The CDR3 is 16 amino acids. In DNA, the CDR3 is TGTGCCAGCAGTTACTCAGGACGCGTCTCCCCCAATGAGCAGTTCTTC. As protein: CASSYSGRVSPNEQFF.

Details on this clone: The identical CDR3 is also encoded by other nucleotide sequences in the sample. The genes are TRBV9 and TRBJ2-1; D gene ambiguous. This CDR3 region has 14 residues. The V end lost 3 bases, the J end lost 4 bases, and 11 bases lay between the germline ends. CDR1 is SGDLS, CDR2 YYNGEE, per germline. CDR3 coding DNA: TGTGCCAGCAGCGCGTCCGGACCTTACAATGAGCAGTTCTTC. Its translation: CASSASGPYNEQFF.

J is TRBJ1-1 and V is TRBV4-1; D ambiguous. There are 18 residues in the CDR3. Germline V lookup: CDR1 MGHRA, CDR2 YSYEKL. V was trimmed by 3 bases and J by 0 bases, leaving 20 bases between them. CDR3 nucleotides: TGCGCCAGCAGCCAGTGGGCGTCCGTGGCAGCCATGAACACTGAAGCTTTCTTT. Its translation: CASSQWASVAAMNTEAFF.

V and J are TRBV2 and TRBJ2-3; tentatively, D is TRBD1 (5 bases). Deletions cut 3 bases from V and 3 bases from J, with 7 bases between. This CDR3 comprises 13 residues. Looked up from germline, CDR1 is SNHLY and CDR2 is FYNNEI. CDR3 region: CASSDQGTDTQYF. CDR3 nucleotides: TGTGCCAGCAGTGATCAGGGTACAGATACGCAGTATTTT.

J is TRBJ1-6 and V is TRBV9; 7 bases line up with TRBD1. CDR1 is SGDLS, CDR2 YYNGEE, per germline. Trimming removed 5 bases from V and 7 bases from J; junction bases left unmatched: 6. The CDR3 contains 14 residues. Here the CDR3 reads CASRVGTENSPLHF. DNA for the CDR3: TGTGCCAGCAGAGTCGGGACAGAAAATTCACCCCTCCACTTT.

This sequence joins TRBV11-3 and TRBJ2-1; 14 positions agree with TRBD2. V lost 5 bases to trimming and J lost 9 bases; unmatched junction nucleotides: 3. CDR3 size: 14 residues. The germline V gene has CDR1 SGHNT and CDR2 YENEEA. CDR3 nucleotides: TGTGCCAGCAGCAAGGGACTAGCGGGAGCTGAGCAGTTCTTC. Protein product: CASSKGLAGAEQFF.

The CDR3: CAWSTGLPSFSSYEQYF. The DNA of the CDR3 is TGTGCCTGGAGTACTGGACTACCATCGTTTAGCTCCTACGAGCAGTACTTC. The chain carries TRBV30 and TRBJ2-7; D may be TRBD2 (6 bases). The germline CDR1 and CDR2 sequences are GTSNPN and SVGIG (reference sequence). This CDR3 is 17 amino acids long. The V end lost 2 bases, the J end lost 0 bases, and 20 bases lay between the germline ends.

This clone was seen a single time. This chain connects TRBV5-1 to TRBJ1-1; 8 bases are a match to TRBD1. The CDR3 is 15 amino acids. V gave up 3 bases and J gave up 8 bases; unmatched junction bases: 12. Germline V gene sequence: CDR1 SGHRS, CDR2 YFSETQ. CDR3 coding DNA: TGCGCCAGCAGCTCGGGACAGGCAATTCCTTCAGAAGCTTTCTTT. Translation: CASSSGQAIPSEAFF.

The rearrangement links TRBV4-2 to TRBJ2-1, with D maybe TRBD2 (5 bases). This CDR3 comprises 14 residues. CDR1 and CDR2 from the germline V gene are LGHNA and YNFKEQ. The V end lost 1 base, the J end lost 5 bases, and 9 bases lay between the germline ends. In DNA form, the CDR3 reads TGTGCCAGCAGCCAAGGCGGTAGCGACAATGAGCAGTTCTTC. Its translation is CASSQGGSDNEQFF.

The chain joins TRBV6-5 to TRBJ1-1, with 7 bases matching TRBD1. V trimming: 6 bases; J trimming: 5 bases; junction bases outside the gene matches: 6. The CDR3 length is 13 residues. CDR1 MNHEY and CDR2 SVGAGI come from the germline V gene. For the CDR3, the DNA is TGTGCCAGCAGATATCGGGACAGTACTGAAGCTTTCTTT. Protein sequence: CASRYRDSTEAFF.

V gene TRBV6-4 combines with J gene TRBJ2-1; 8 nucleotides agree with TRBD2. Trimming removed 7 bases from V and 4 bases from J; junction bases left unmatched: 18. The CDR3 runs 18 residues. Germline CDR1 is MRHNA and CDR2 is SNTAGT. CDR3 residues: CASTFSSGLAGLYNEQFF. CDR3 coding DNA: TGTGCCAGCACATTCTCCTCGGGTTTAGCGGGGCTATACAATGAGCAGTTCTTC.

The chain employs TRBV19 and TRBJ1-1; 7 positions agree with TRBD1. J lost 0 bases, V lost 6 bases, and 4 bases had no gene match. Germline V gene data show CDR1 as LNHDA and CDR2 as SQIVND (reference sequence). The CDR3 runs to 14 residues. DNA of the CDR3: TGTGCCAGTAGACAGGGGAACATGAACACTGAAGCTTTCTTT. Translation gives CASRQGNMNTEAFF.

This chain links TRBV27 with TRBJ2-7; tentative D call: TRBD2 (6 bases). The CDR3 totals 17 residues. In germline, CDR1 is MNHEY, CDR2 SMNVEV (reference sequence). Trimming took off 5 bases at V and 5 bases at J, with 25 bases between the two ends. The DNA for the CDR3 is TGTGCCAGCAGTCCCCCTAGGTTAGCGGTGAGCCCCCACGAGCAGTACTTC. It yields the protein CASSPPRLAVSPHEQYF.